This passage covers 29 T cell receptor beta chains from one sample sequenced in a study of tumor and adjacent non-tumor tissue in lung cancer (dated by TCRdb to 2017 to 2018). The library was generated by multiplex PCR. Sequencing instrument: Illumina HiSeq 2500. TCRbeta libraries were constructed through three rounds of nested PCR with primers (Table S4) according to protocols adapted from ARM-PCR. Starting from the raw public reads, TCRdb applied fastp trimming at Q25, assembled clones with MiXCR and retained in-frame beta chains. Every distinct CDR3 protein forms one entry, paired with its most common genes and DNA. The sample table shows about 110,000 distinct CDR3 sequences, and over 75% are seen once. The ten most abundant clones make up approximately 22% of the sample. RNA was isolated from bulk, unsorted tissue, and RNA quality was assessed with a NanoDrop ND-1000 and an Agilent 2100. The source material was lung tumor tissue. All receptors come from a man aged 70 or older with non-small cell lung cancer.

Worth noting for this clonotype: The junction does not match germline at one end; this may be a read error. J is TRBJ2-3 and V is TRBV10-3; D uncertain. The CDR3 is 12 residues long. The germline gives CDR1 ENHRY, CDR2 SYGVKD. The CDR3, as DNA: TGTGCCATCAGTGTCGACACAGATACGCAGTGTTTT. Protein product: CAISVDTDTQCF.

CDR3 residues: CNVQPGQTQYEQYF. CDR3 DNA: TGCAATGTACAACCGGGACAAACACAATACGAGCAGTACTTC. This sequence joins TRBV20-1 and TRBJ2-7, with D tentatively TRBD1 (6 bases). There are 14 residues in the CDR3. The V gene's germline CDR1 is DFQATT and CDR2 SNEGSKA (reference sequence).

A note on this clonotype: At one boundary the junction diverges from the germline segment, which might be a read error. The rearrangement uses TRBV20-1 and TRBJ2-2; possibly TRBD2 for D (5 bases). The CDR3 has 17 residues. Germline V gene data show CDR1 as DFQATT and CDR2 as SNEGSKA (reference sequence). CDR3 DNA sequence: TGCAGTGCTAGAGCTGGGAGTGCAGGAGTGGGCACCGGGGAACTGTTTTTT. Translated, it gives CSARAGSAGVGTGELFF.

Concerning this clonotype itself: The junction differs from germline at one of its ends, possibly a read error. The chain joins TRBV6-5 to TRBJ1-2, with D maybe TRBD1 (5 bases). This CDR3 has 17 amino acids. The V gene's germline CDR1 is MNHEY and CDR2 SVGAGI. Here the CDR3 DNA reads TGTGCCAGCAGTTGCTTACGGGGTGGGGGAATCAACTATGGCTACATCTTC. Amino acids: CASSCLRGGGINYGYIF.

This chain links TRBV6-5 with TRBJ2-7; D not resolved. The germline gives CDR1 MNHEY, CDR2 SVGAGI. With 3 bases removed from V and 3 bases from J, the gap between germline ends came to 9 bases. CDR3 length: 13 residues. CDR3 protein: CASSYGGYYEQYF. DNA for the CDR3: TGTGCCAGCAGTTATGGCGGATACTACGAGCAGTACTTC.

A note on this clonotype: Because the CDR3 is missing its conserved closing phenylalanine or tryptophan, this is likely a read error. CDR3 amino acids: CASSLRDTQKAFL. CDR3 in DNA: TGTGCCAGCAGTCTTCGGGACACACAGAAGGCTTTCCTT. This chain links TRBV12-3 or TRBV12-4 with TRBJ1-1; D may be TRBD1 (6 bases). Trimming took 5 bases from V and 11 from J, leaving 18 bases between them. The CDR3 has 13 residues.

Turning to this clonotype: At one boundary the junction diverges from the germline segment, which might be a read error. The CDR3 bases are TGTGACAGCAGACGCAACCTTTGGGCGACAACCAACACTGAAGCTTTCTTT. Translation gives CDSRRNLWATTNTEAFF. The V and J genes are TRBV6-6 and TRBJ1-1, with unresolved D. Looked up from germline, CDR1 is MNHNY and CDR2 is SVGAGI (reference sequence). CDR3 length equals 17 residues.

Regarding this clonotype: A read error may produce the germline difference seen at one junction end. The rearrangement uses TRBV11-2 and TRBJ2-2; D is undetermined. The germline CDR1 and CDR2 sequences are SGHAT and FQNNGV. The CDR3 has 14 residues. In nucleotides, the CDR3 is TGTGCCAGCTGCTTAGAGCCAGACACCGGGGAGCTGTTTTTT. Amino acid sequence: CASCLEPDTGELFF.

As for this clonotype: The CDR3 carries no conserved terminal phenylalanine or tryptophan, so it likely arises from a read error. The chain couples TRBV5-5 to TRBJ2-3; D uncertain. There are 13 residues in the CDR3. The germline V gene has CDR1 SGHKS and CDR2 YYEKEE (reference sequence). The CDR3 spells CTSSLQDTDTQYC. DNA of the CDR3: TGTACCAGCAGCTTGCAGGACACAGATACGCAGTATTGT.

Points on this clonotype: At one end, the junction sequence differs from germline, possibly due to a read error. This chain connects TRBV28 to TRBJ2-7; 8 bases align to TRBD1. Germline CDR1 reads MDHEN; CDR2 reads SYDVKM. The CDR3 sequence is 14 residues long. CDR3 sequence: CATLTRDRTYEHYF. DNA of the CDR3: TGTGCCACCCTAACCCGGGACAGGACCTATGAGCATTACTTC. The full variable domain, with the rest looked up from reference TRBV28 and TRBJ2-7, is DVKVTQSSRYLVKRTGEKVFLECVQDMDHENMFWYRQDPGLGLRLIYFSYDVKMKEKGDIPEGYSVSREKKERFSLILESASTNQTSMYLCATLTRDRTYEHYFGPGTRLTVT.

This clonotype has only one observation. This chain connects TRBV29-1 to TRBJ2-3; 7 bases map to TRBD2. The ends lost 8 bases at V and 2 bases at J; junction bases unmatched: 19. From germline, CDR1 is SQVTM and CDR2 ANQGSEA. The CDR3 totals 17 residues. The CDR3 sequence is CSLLPYVTREDTDTQYF. CDR3 in DNA: TGCAGCTTACTCCCGTATGTGACACGGGAGGACACAGATACGCAGTATTTT.

Details on this clonotype: A read error may account for a junction end that differs from germline. This chain links TRBV13 with TRBJ2-7, with D possibly TRBD2 on 6 matching bases. This CDR3 contains 13 residues. Per germline, CDR1 PRHDT and CDR2 FYEKMQ (reference sequence). CDR3 residues: CASISATGDEQYF. The CDR3, as DNA: TGTGCTAGCATCTCAGCCACGGGGGACGAGCAGTACTTC. Full variable domain (rest looked up from reference TRBV13 and TRBJ2-7): AAGVIQSPRHLIKEKRETATLKCYPIPRHDTVYWYQQGPGQDPQFLISFYEKMQSDKGSIPDRFSAQQFSDYHSELNMSSLELGDSALYFCASISATGDEQYFGPGTRLTVT.

This clonotype has just a few counts. The junction shows a germline mismatch at one end, possibly a read error. The rearrangement joins TRBV6-5 to TRBJ2-2, with TRBD1 matching 7 bases. CDR3 size: 15 residues. Germline CDR1 and CDR2: MNHEY and SVGAGI. The CDR3 loop reads CACSLQGVNTGELFF. CDR3 coding DNA: TGTGCCTGCAGCCTCCAGGGGGTGAACACCGGGGAACTGTTTTTT.

Comment on this clonotype: At one of its ends the junction is not consistent with the germline gene, which may arise from a read error. This rearrangement joins TRBV5-4 to TRBJ1-1; 7 bases align to TRBD1. CDR1 and CDR2 (germline): SGHNT, YYREEE (reference sequence). The CDR3 loop spans 14 amino acids. In DNA, the CDR3 is TGTGCCAGGAGCTTCCACAGGGGATCGACTGAAGCTTTCTTT. Amino acid sequence: CARSFHRGSTEAFF.

This clonotype was recorded only once. This CDR3 is missing its conserved last phenylalanine or tryptophan, likely due to a read error. The chain has TRBV29-1 and TRBJ1-1; 9 bases align to TRBD1. CDR3 length equals 14 residues. Germline V CDR1 and CDR2: SQVTM, ANQGSEA. The CDR3 here is CIVEQGAAGTEAFV. DNA of the CDR3: TGCATCGTTGAACAGGGGGCTGCTGGCACTGAAGCTTTCGTT.

Turning to this clonotype: A much larger clone sits a single nucleotide away, making a read error possible. The chain is built from TRBV28 and TRBJ1-5, with D maybe TRBD1 (6 bases). CDR3 length: 15 residues. The V end was cut by 6 bases, the J end by 3 bases, with 15 bases between. In germline, CDR1 is MDHEN, CDR2 SYDVKM. The DNA for the CDR3 is TGTGCCAGCAGGGGGACAAGGGAGGACAATCAGCCCCAGCATTTT. Translation gives CASRGTREDNQPQHF.

This clonotype was picked up one time. The genes are TRBV6-1 and TRBJ1-1; D gene unclear. The CDR3 contains 15 residues. The germline CDR1 and CDR2 sequences are MNHNS and SASEGT. CDR3 loop: CVSSENSLTDTEAFF. In nucleotides, the CDR3 is TGTGTCAGTAGTGAAAACAGCCTCACGGACACTGAAGCTTTCTTT.

V gene TRBV4-1 combines with J gene TRBJ2-3; D is unresolved. The CDR3 is 18 amino acids. Germline V gene sequence: CDR1 MGHRA, CDR2 YSYEKL. V shed 0 bases and J shed 0 bases, with 16 bases lying between them. The CDR3 reads CASSQEFGTDPSTDTQYF. The CDR3 DNA sequence: TGCGCCAGCAGCCAAGAATTTGGCACCGACCCAAGCACAGATACGCAGTATTTT.

The V call is TRBV7-8, the J call TRBJ2-7, with TRBD1 as a possible D gene (7 bases). Germline assignment: CDR1 SGHVS and CDR2 FQNEAQ. This CDR3 is built from 16 residues. CDR3 nucleotides: TGTGTCGGCAGCTCCCGTCGGCAGGGGGGCTCCTACGAGCAGTACTTC. Its protein is CVGSSRRQGGSYEQYF.

On this clonotype itself: An end of the junction differs from the germline gene, which may be a read error. CDR3 sequence (DNA): TGCGGCGTTGGGAATCAGGGGATCCGGTACGAGCAGTACTTC. Protein: CGVGNQGIRYEQYF. The chain joins TRBV29-1 to TRBJ2-7, with D maybe TRBD1 (6 bases). This CDR3 comprises 14 residues. Germline CDR1 is SQVTM and CDR2 is ANQGSEA.

Comments on this clonotype: The final CDR3 position lacks the conserved phenylalanine or tryptophan, pointing to a likely read error. Because the CDR3's place on the DNA is in doubt, the DNA is left out and the CDR3 is given as listed by TCRdb. J is TRBJ1-6 and V is TRBV29-1; whether TRBD1, the table's D call, matches the DNA was not checked. Germline values: CDR1 SQVTM, CDR2 ANQGSEA. Inclusive of both ends, the CDR3 amounts to 12 amino acids. The chain's CDR3 is CSVVGGRSPLQY.

Concerning this clonotype itself: At one boundary the junction diverges from the germline segment, which might be a read error. The chain recombines TRBV5-4 with TRBJ2-3, with 11 bases that match TRBD2. Germline values: CDR1 SGHNT, CDR2 YYREEE (reference sequence). CDR3 size: 16 residues. CDR3 sequence: CAGSPTSGIGIDTQYF. DNA of the CDR3: TGTGCCGGCAGTCCGACTAGCGGGATAGGGATAGATACGCAGTATTTC.

Notes on this clonotype: This CDR3 fails to terminate in the conserved phenylalanine or tryptophan, so it likely reflects a read error. No DNA is shown, since the ends of the CDR3 on it are uncertain; the CDR3 is the one TCRdb lists. The chain joins TRBV4-1 to TRBJ2-1; the table's D call TRBD2 went unverified against the DNA. Germline-derived CDR1 and CDR2 are MGHRA and YSYEKL. The CDR3 length equals 19 residues, ends included. CDR3 sequence: CASSHPGLAGGPGNNEQLL.

This clonotype was seen once. The rearrangement joins TRBV4-1 to TRBJ2-5; D gene uncertain. The CDR3 is 14 residues long. V was cut by 2 bases and J by 14 bases, with 21 bases left in between. The germline V gene has CDR1 MGHRA and CDR2 YSYEKL. In DNA, the CDR3 is TGCGCCAGCAGCCAACATTGGTGGCAAGAGACTCACTACTTC. It specifies CASSQHWWQETHYF.

Only one count was recorded for this clonotype. A much larger clone is a single base away; this may be a read error. J is TRBJ1-5 and V is TRBV7-9, with D unresolved. V was cut by 7 bases and J by 4 bases, with 17 bases left in between. CDR1 SEHNR and CDR2 FQNEAQ come from the germline V gene (reference sequence). This CDR3 contains 15 residues. CDR3 region: CASNLESGMNQPQHF. CDR3 in DNA: TGTGCCAGCAACCTAGAATCAGGAATGAATCAGCCCCAGCATTTT.

A few counts support this clonotype. DNA of the CDR3: TGCGCCAGCAGTTTGTCCAGACTAGCGGGCACAGATACGCAGTATTTT. Protein product: CASSLSRLAGTDTQYF. This chain connects TRBV5-1 to TRBJ2-3; 9 nucleotides line up with TRBD2. The CDR3 contains 16 residues. Germline V gene lookup returns CDR1 SGHRS and CDR2 YFSETQ. V dropped 5 bases and J dropped 1; count of bases not matched to a gene: 8.

With respect to this clonotype: Compared with germline, one end of the junction differs, possibly owing to a read error. This chain joins TRBV11-3 and TRBJ2-1; 7 bases agree with TRBD2. CDR1 SGHNT and CDR2 YENEEA come from the germline V gene. The CDR3 extends over 16 amino acids. The DNA of the CDR3 is TGTGCCAGCAGCTTAGATCCCACGGGAGGCAGGAGTGAGCAGGTCTTC. Protein: CASSLDPTGGRSEQVF.

The chain couples TRBV5-1 to TRBJ2-3; D call uncertain. The germline V gene encodes CDR1 SGHRS and CDR2 YFSETQ. V gave up 4 bases and J gave up 6 bases, with 18 bases separating them. The CDR3 runs 15 residues. In DNA, the CDR3 is TGCGCCAGCAGCCCCTTTTATTCGGGCTCGGATACGCAGTATTTT. Translation gives CASSPFYSGSDTQYF.

On this clonotype itself: Sequence at one end of the junction differs from germline and may be a read error. The chain carries TRBV4-2 and TRBJ2-5, with D uncertain. This CDR3 is built from 17 residues. Germline V gene lookup returns CDR1 LGHNA and CDR2 YNFKEQ. The chain's CDR3 is CASSPTAGRQFEETQYF. CDR3 bases: TGTGCTAGCAGCCCAACGGCCGGAAGACAATTTGAAGAGACCCAGTACTTC.